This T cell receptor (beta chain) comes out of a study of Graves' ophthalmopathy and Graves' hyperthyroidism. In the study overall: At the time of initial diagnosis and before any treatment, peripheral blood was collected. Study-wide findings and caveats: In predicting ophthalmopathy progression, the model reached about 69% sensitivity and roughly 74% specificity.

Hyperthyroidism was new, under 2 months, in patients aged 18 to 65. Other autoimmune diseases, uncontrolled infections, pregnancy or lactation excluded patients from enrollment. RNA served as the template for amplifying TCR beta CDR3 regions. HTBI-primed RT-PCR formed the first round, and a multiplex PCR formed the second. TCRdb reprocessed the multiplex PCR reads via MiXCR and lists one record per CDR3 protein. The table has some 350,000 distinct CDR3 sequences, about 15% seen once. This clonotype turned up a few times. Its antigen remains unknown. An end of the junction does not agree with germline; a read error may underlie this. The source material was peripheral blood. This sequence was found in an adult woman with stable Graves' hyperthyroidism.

In nucleotides, the CDR3 is TGCGCCAGCAGCCAAGTCGGTGGTGAGCAGTGCTTC. Its protein is CASSQVGGEQCF. V usage is TRBV4-1 and J usage is TRBJ2-7; D not certain. Germline CDR1 is MGHRA and CDR2 is YSYEKL. The CDR3 consists of 12 residues.